This passage covers 24 T cell receptor beta chains from one sample sequenced in a study of shared clonotypes between healthy human individuals. The data were produced by immunoSEQ multiplex PCR, yet TCRdb's version contains in-frame clones alone and is incomplete. Of over 2 million clones in the sample, approximately 90% were seen once. Sequencing was performed on naive CD4+ T cells from PBMCs. The subset: CD45RA+ positively selected. The receptors here all came from a man aged 18 to 35 in good health. Some clones in this sample may be carry-over from other donors' samples.

The gene calls are TRBV6-1 and TRBJ2-3; D may be TRBD1 or TRBD2 (5 bases each). Deletions cut 4 bases from V and 0 bases from J, with 14 bases between. The length of the CDR3 is 16 residues. The germline CDR1 and CDR2 sequences are MNHNS and SASEGT. The CDR3 is CASSAGRGTSTDTQYF. The DNA of the CDR3 is TGTGCCAGCAGTGCCGGCCGGGGCACTAGCACAGATACGCAGTATTTT.

V gene TRBV6-5 combines with J gene TRBJ1-2; 7 nucleotides line up with TRBD1. This CDR3 has 15 residues. Germline V gene sequence: CDR1 MNHEY, CDR2 SVGAGI. Germline trimming cut 1 base from V and 5 bases from J; bases unmatched to any gene: 7. CDR3 sequence reads: CASSYFRGNRYGYTF. CDR3 coding DNA: TGTGCCAGCAGTTACTTCAGGGGGAACCGTTATGGCTACACCTTC.

The chain couples TRBV29-1 to TRBJ1-1; D is uncertain. The CDR3 has 14 amino acids. V was clipped by 0 bases and J by 3 bases, with 11 bases between them. CDR1 is SQVTM, CDR2 ANQGSEA, per germline. The CDR3 bases are TGCAGCGTTGAAGAAACCCCCCCTGACACTGAAGCTTTCTTT. Amino acids: CSVEETPPDTEAFF.

This clone was recorded once. V and J are TRBV28 and TRBJ2-1; 13 nucleotides match TRBD2. This CDR3 has 15 residues. Germline CDR1 reads MDHEN; CDR2 reads SYDVKM. V was pared by 5 bases and J by 5 bases, with 3 bases of the junction left unmatched. The CDR3 bases are TGTGCCAGCAGTCAGACTAGCGGGGGGAACAATGAGCAGTTCTTC. Translation gives CASSQTSGGNNEQFF.

J is TRBJ1-2 and V is TRBV28, with D possibly matching TRBD1 (5 bases). This CDR3 is 13 amino acids long. V was cut by 5 bases and J by 8 bases, with 15 bases left in between. From germline, CDR1 is MDHEN and CDR2 SYDVKM. The CDR3 nucleotides read TGTGCCAGCAGTCCCCACCAGGGAGGCGGCTACACCTTC. Its protein is CASSPHQGGGYTF.

The chain carries TRBV6-1 and TRBJ1-1; no firm D call. Germline CDR1 and CDR2: MNHNS and SASEGT. The CDR3 sequence is 12 residues long. With 5 bases removed from V and 0 bases from J, the gap between germline ends came to 4 bases. CDR3: CASSRLNTEAFF. As DNA, the CDR3 is TGTGCCAGCAGTCGCCTGAACACTGAAGCTTTCTTT.

The chain links TRBV6-1 to TRBJ2-3; 11 nucleotides line up with TRBD2. The CDR3 extends over 15 amino acids. After removal of 7 bases from V and 0 bases from J, the junction contained 3 bases not matched to a gene. Germline V gene lookup returns CDR1 MNHNS and CDR2 SASEGT. The CDR3 DNA reads as TGTGCCAGCATCGCTAGCGGGAGGAGCACAGATACGCAGTATTTT. This codes for CASIASGRSTDTQYF.

The chain joins TRBV28 to TRBJ2-2; D is unclear. The CDR3 runs 15 residues. CDR1 and CDR2 from the germline V gene are MDHEN and SYDVKM. Trimming took 4 bases from V and 3 from J, leaving 12 bases between them. CDR3: CASSSGADHTGELFF. CDR3 DNA: TGTGCCAGCAGTTCAGGTGCAGACCACACCGGGGAGCTGTTTTTT.

The gene calls are TRBV10-3 and TRBJ2-7, with D possibly TRBD2 on 5 matching bases. The V end lost 8 bases, the J end lost 7 bases, and 12 bases lay between the germline ends. This CDR3 is 11 amino acids long. Germline values: CDR1 ENHRY, CDR2 SYGVKD. This CDR3 reads CAIEGPGEQYF. The CDR3 nucleotides read TGTGCCATCGAGGGCCCCGGGGAGCAGTACTTC.

The J gene is TRBJ2-5, the V gene TRBV19; D remains ambiguous. CDR1 LNHDA and CDR2 SQIVND come from the germline V gene (reference sequence). The CDR3 sequence is 14 residues long. The germline V and J ends were trimmed by 3 bases and 3 bases, with 11 bases remaining between them. The CDR3 region has the DNA TGTGCCAGTAGTATGGCTGGGCTCAAAGAGACCCAGTACTTC. Translated, it gives CASSMAGLKETQYF. The full variable domain, its missing parts supplied by reference TRBV19 and TRBJ2-5, is DGGITQSPKYLFRKEGQNVTLSCEQNLNHDAMYWYRQDPGQGLRLIYYSQIVNDFQKGDIAEGYSVSREKKESFPLTVTSAQKNPTAFYLCASSMAGLKETQYFGPGTRLLVL.

As DNA, the CDR3 is TGCGCCAGCAGCCTCAGCCCCGGGACAGGGGGCACAGATACGCAGTATTTT. As protein: CASSLSPGTGGTDTQYF. The chain joins TRBV5-1 to TRBJ2-3; 10 bases are a match to TRBD1. This CDR3 is 17 amino acids long. Germline V CDR1 and CDR2: SGHRS, YFSETQ. V dropped 4 bases and J dropped 1; count of bases not matched to a gene: 9.

The chain is built from TRBV7-3 and TRBJ1-1, with 8 bases lining up with TRBD1. Germline V gives CDR1 SGHTA, CDR2 FQGTGA. CDR3 length equals 15 residues. V gave up 2 bases and J gave up 2 bases; unmatched junction bases: 4. CDR3 sequence reads: CASSLPGGPNTEAFF. The CDR3 DNA sequence: TGTGCCAGCAGCTTACCAGGGGGCCCCAACACTGAAGCTTTCTTT. Drawing the rest from reference TRBV7-3 and TRBJ1-1, the complete variable domain is GAGVSQTPSNKVTEKGKYVELRCDPISGHTALYWYRQSLGQGPEFLIYFQGTGAADDSGLPNDRFFAVRPEGSVSTLKIQRTERGDSAVYLCASSLPGGPNTEAFFGQGTRLTVV.

V gene TRBV28 combines with J gene TRBJ2-7; 8 bases are a match to TRBD1. Germline loops: CDR1 MDHEN, CDR2 SYDVKM. This CDR3 spans 16 amino acids. Germline trimming cut 4 bases from V and 3 bases from J; bases unmatched to any gene: 11. The CDR3 sequence is CASSSTTGQGLYEQYF. The CDR3 nucleotides are TGTGCCAGCAGTTCGACAACAGGACAGGGCCTCTACGAGCAGTACTTC.

The rearrangement links TRBV6-1 to TRBJ2-7, with a weak D call TRBD1 (6 bases). V dropped 9 bases and J dropped 3 bases, with 18 bases sitting between them. Germline lookup yields CDR1 MNHNS and CDR2 SASEGT. The CDR3 covers 14 residues. The chain's CDR3 is CASTGWERSYEQYF. DNA of the CDR3: TGTGCCAGTACAGGGTGGGAAAGAAGCTACGAGCAGTACTTC.

The rearrangement uses TRBV5-1 and TRBJ2-1, with 9 bases that match TRBD1. Germline V gives CDR1 SGHRS, CDR2 YFSETQ. The CDR3 is made up of 20 amino acids. The trim removed 0 bases at V and 1 base at J, leaving 14 bases unmatched. In DNA, the CDR3 is TGCGCCAGCAGCTTGGACGGGACAGGGTACGGGCGGTCGTCCTACAATGAGCAGTTCTTC. Encoded protein: CASSLDGTGYGRSSYNEQFF.

The chain is built from TRBV19 and TRBJ2-3; 8 bases are a match to TRBD1. CDR1 and CDR2 (germline): LNHDA, SQIVND (reference sequence). J lost 1 base, V lost 7 bases, and 4 bases had no gene match. This CDR3 is built from 14 residues. CDR3 DNA sequence: TGTGCCAGTACCCAGACAGGGGGCACAGATACGCAGTATTTT. Translated: CASTQTGGTDTQYF.

V usage is TRBV29-1 and J usage is TRBJ2-5, with D uncertain. Looked up from germline, CDR1 is SQVTM and CDR2 is ANQGSEA. The V and J ends lost 6 bases and 6 bases respectively, with 14 bases between them. This CDR3 contains 12 residues. CDR3 DNA sequence: TGCAGCGTCCCAGACCTTAGACAGACCCAGTACTTC. This sequence encodes CSVPDLRQTQYF.

The chain recombines TRBV7-9 with TRBJ1-2, with D possibly TRBD1 on 5 matching bases. V was shortened by 0 bases and J by 8 bases, with 16 bases between the two germline ends. CDR1 is SEHNR and CDR2 is FQNEAQ in the germline V gene (reference sequence). The CDR3 loop spans 15 amino acids. The CDR3 spells CASSLAGTGAGGYTF. In DNA form, the CDR3 reads TGTGCCAGCAGCTTAGCTGGGACCGGGGCAGGGGGCTACACCTTC.

The chain combines TRBV30 with TRBJ2-5; 15 bases match TRBD2. The junction had 9 bases not matched to a gene; V was cut back by 3 bases and J by 13 bases. This CDR3 spans 14 amino acids. Germline V gene lookup returns CDR1 GTSNPN and CDR2 SVGIG (reference sequence). CDR3 region: CAWSLGLAGGATYF. The DNA for the CDR3 is TGTGCCTGGAGCCTGGGACTAGCGGGAGGTGCAACGTACTTC.

The rearrangement uses TRBV4-3 and TRBJ1-6; D is undetermined. This CDR3 is 14 amino acids long. With 4 bases removed from V and 9 bases from J, the gap between germline ends came to 13 bases. Germline CDR1 is LGHNA and CDR2 is YSLEER. Here the CDR3 reads CASSPRLGTSPLHF. The CDR3 DNA reads as TGCGCCAGCAGCCCCCGACTCGGAACTTCACCCCTCCACTTT.

The chain carries TRBV27 and TRBJ1-2; 10 bases are shared with TRBD1. Germline V gene data show CDR1 as MNHEY and CDR2 as SMNVEV (reference sequence). The ends lost 6 bases at V and 3 bases at J; junction bases unmatched: 10. The CDR3 has 16 residues. The CDR3 DNA reads TGTGCCAGCAGCTTCCTTAGGGGACAGGGGTACTATGGCTACACCTTC. It is translated as CASSFLRGQGYYGYTF.

Regarding this clone: Other DNA sequences from this sample encode an identical CDR3 as well. This CDR3 reads CASSDEGNQPQHF. The CDR3 region has the DNA TGTGCCAGCAGTGACGAGGGGAATCAGCCCCAGCATTTT. This sequence joins TRBV2 and TRBJ1-5; D may be TRBD1 (5 bases). This CDR3 is built from 13 residues. Looked up from germline, CDR1 is SNHLY and CDR2 is FYNNEI. Deletions cut 3 bases from V and 4 bases from J, with 7 bases between.

The V and J genes are TRBV5-1 and TRBJ2-1; TRBD2 matches 7 bases. The CDR3 sequence is 16 residues long. J gave up 2 bases and V 5 bases, and 10 bases lay outside the gene matches. Germline lookup yields CDR1 SGHRS and CDR2 YFSETQ. The CDR3 protein is CASSPDASGPYNEQFF. The CDR3 nucleotides read TGCGCCAGCAGTCCCGATGCTAGCGGTCCCTACAATGAGCAGTTCTTC.

The gene calls are TRBV30 and TRBJ2-1, with D possibly being TRBD2 (7 bases). Germline CDR1 GTSNPN, CDR2 SVGIG (reference sequence). V shed 4 bases and J shed 8 bases, with 15 bases lying between them. This CDR3 contains 13 residues. In nucleotides, the CDR3 is TGTGCCTGGAAGAGGGGGGGGCACGATGAGCAGTTCTTC. Its translation is CAWKRGGHDEQFF.